This TCR beta chain appears in the sequencing data of a study of T cell responses to AZD1222 COVID-19 vaccine. Comment on this clone: Its specificity is not known.

Germline lookup yields CDR1 MDHEN and CDR2 SYDVKM. With 6 bases removed from V and 6 bases from J, the gap between germline ends came to 4 bases. This CDR3 is 10 amino acids long. Using immunoSEQ multiplex PCR, the repertoire was profiled, and TCRdb retains in-frame clones only, with some absent. The repertoire holds some 130,000 clones, approximately 95% seen once, with around 6.5% in the top ten. The study's findings and limits: White British people made up most donors, females outnumbered males, and clonal diversity was possibly underestimated.

The clonotype comes from an adult who received the AZD1222 COVID-19 vaccine. The sequences come from peripheral blood, collected 28 days after the second AZD1222 dose. V gene TRBV28 combines with J gene TRBJ2-3; D ambiguous. In DNA form, the CDR3 reads TGTGCCAGCAGCATGGATACGCAGTATTTT. It specifies CASSMDTQYF.